Presented here are 4 T cell receptor beta chains from one specimen sequenced in a study of blood T cell repertoires in COVID-19. Using immunoSEQ multiplex PCR, the repertoire was profiled, and TCRdb retains in-frame clones only, with some absent. The data contain 25,000 to 30,000 clones, about 80% of them singletons. The material sequenced was peripheral blood. These TCRs come from a man older than 75 with active or convalescent COVID-19.

The chain recombines TRBV2 with TRBJ2-5, with 10 nucleotides matching TRBD2. V was clipped by 6 bases and J by 5 bases; unmatched bases: 6. The CDR3 consists of 14 residues. Germline CDR1 and CDR2: SNHLY and FYNNEI. The CDR3 protein is CASRSGGVVETQYF. The CDR3 region has the DNA TGTGCCAGCAGGAGCGGGGGGGTTGTTGAGACCCAGTACTTC.

The rearrangement uses TRBV5-6 and TRBJ1-5; TRBD1 might be the D (6 bases). In germline, CDR1 is SGHDT, CDR2 YYEEEE. This CDR3 is 15 amino acids long. The ends were cut back, 2 bases at V and 4 bases at J, with 13 bases in the middle. CDR3 bases: TGTGCCAGCAGCTTAACAGGGAGCTGGAATCAGCCCCAGCATTTT. Protein: CASSLTGSWNQPQHF.

CDR3 loop: CASSFGLAGNNEQFF. CDR3 coding DNA: TGTGCCAGCAGCTTCGGACTAGCGGGTAACAATGAGCAGTTCTTC. The chain uses TRBV11-1 and TRBJ2-1, with 11 nucleotides matching TRBD2. This CDR3 spans 15 amino acids. Per germline, CDR1 SGHAT and CDR2 FQDESV (reference sequence). The V segment lost 3 bases and the J segment 5 bases; nucleotides outside the gene matches: 3. Supplemented by reference TRBV11-1 and TRBJ2-1, the full variable domain reads EAEVAQSPRYKITEKSQAVAFWCDPISGHATLYWYRQILGQGPELLVQFQDESVVDDSQLPKDRFSAERLKGVDSTLKIQPAELGDSAMYLCASSFGLAGNNEQFFGPGTRLTVL.

This clone was recorded only once. The gene calls are TRBV9 and TRBJ2-3; 15 nucleotides line up with TRBD2. J was trimmed by 4 bases and V by 3 bases; bases with no gene match: 6. Germline V CDR1 and CDR2: SGDLS, YYNGEE. This CDR3 has 17 residues. CDR3 nucleotide sequence: TGTGCCAGCAGCGCCGGACTAGCGGGGGGGGTAGCAGATACGCAGTATTTT. Its translation is CASSAGLAGGVADTQYF.